These 14 T cell receptor beta chains came from one sample sequenced in a study of blood T cell repertoires in COVID-19. TCRdb keeps only in-frame clones here, not all; method: immunoSEQ multiplex PCR. The data contain about 190,000 clones, around four fifths of them singletons. The sequencing input was peripheral blood. These receptor sequences come from a woman between 65 and 79 years old with active or convalescent COVID-19.

This chain connects TRBV5-1 to TRBJ2-1, with 10 bases aligning to TRBD2. The CDR3 has 21 amino acids. After removal of 0 bases from V and 4 bases from J, the junction contained 19 bases not matched to a gene. CDR1 is SGHRS and CDR2 is YFSETQ in the germline V gene. The CDR3, as DNA: TGCGCCAGCAGCTTGGCCTACAGGATAATGGAGCGGGAGGGCTGGTACAATGAGCAGTTCTTC. Protein product: CASSLAYRIMEREGWYNEQFF.

The chain uses TRBV5-1 and TRBJ2-3; TRBD2 is a possible D gene (6 bases). The CDR3 contains 14 residues. Germline V lookup: CDR1 SGHRS, CDR2 YFSETQ. The V end lost 4 bases, the J end lost 0 bases, and 9 bases lay between the germline ends. For the CDR3, the DNA is TGCGCCAGCAGCGTAGCGGTGAGCACAGATACGCAGTATTTT. Amino acids: CASSVAVSTDTQYF.

The chain carries TRBV29-1 and TRBJ1-1, with D hard to call. Germline V gives CDR1 SQVTM, CDR2 ANQGSEA. V was pared by 4 bases and J by 1 base, with 13 bases between. This CDR3 is built from 14 residues. This chain's CDR3 is CSVGPGVPNTEAFF. CDR3 bases: TGCAGCGTTGGCCCCGGGGTCCCGAACACTGAAGCTTTCTTT.

V gene TRBV6-6 combines with J gene TRBJ1-5; 10 positions agree with TRBD1. The CDR3 is 16 residues long. The V and J ends lost 2 bases and 4 bases, in that order; junction bases with no gene match: 5. Germline V gene lookup returns CDR1 MNHNY and CDR2 SVGAGI (reference sequence). The CDR3 bases are TGTGCCAGCAGTTACCCCGGGGGACAGGGGAATCAGCCCCAGCATTTT. Its protein product is CASSYPGGQGNQPQHF.

V gene TRBV5-1 combines with J gene TRBJ2-2; D unclear. The CDR3 spans 13 residues. Trimming shortened V by 1 base and J by 8 bases, and 9 bases separated the two germline ends. Germline values: CDR1 SGHRS, CDR2 YFSETQ. CDR3 sequence reads: CASSLIGAGELFF. CDR3 DNA sequence: TGCGCCAGCAGCTTGATCGGTGCAGGGGAGCTGTTTTTT.

With regard to this clone: This CDR3 is also generated by other DNA sequences in the sample. The chain carries TRBV2 and TRBJ1-2; 7 bases align to TRBD1. V lost 7 bases and J lost 0; bases outside the gene matches: 5. This CDR3 region has 14 residues. Germline assignment: CDR1 SNHLY and CDR2 FYNNEI. CDR3 region: CASNRQGPNYGYTF. The CDR3 DNA follows: TGTGCCAGCAATCGACAGGGTCCTAACTATGGCTACACCTTC.

This clone turned up a few times. The chain joins TRBV7-2 to TRBJ2-7; D may be TRBD1 (6 bases). The CDR3 consists of 14 residues. CDR1 is SGHTA, CDR2 FQGNSA, per germline. V was pared by 5 bases and J by 0 bases, with 11 bases between. The CDR3 nucleotides read TGTGCCAGCAGCCGGGACAAGAGCTCCTACGAGCAGTACTTC. Encoded protein: CASSRDKSSYEQYF. Based on the CDR3 plus reference TRBV7-2 and TRBJ2-7, the full variable domain is GAGVSQSPSNKVTEKGKDVELRCDPISGHTALYWYRQSLGQGLEFLIYFQGNSAPDKSGLPSDRFSAERTGGSVSTLTIQRTQQEDSAVYLCASSRDKSSYEQYFGPGTRLTVT.

This clone was counted once. The genes are TRBV5-1 and TRBJ2-7; 9 positions agree with TRBD1. Unmatched junction bases numbered 14, after V lost 3 bases and J lost 7 bases. The CDR3 has 16 residues. Germline V gene lookup returns CDR1 SGHRS and CDR2 YFSETQ. The CDR3 is CASSSLDRGVSQEQYF. In DNA form, the CDR3 reads TGCGCCAGCAGCTCTCTCGACAGGGGGGTTAGTCAAGAGCAGTACTTC.

This clone appeared a few times. The V and J genes are TRBV9 and TRBJ2-7, with D hard to call. Germline V gives CDR1 SGDLS, CDR2 YYNGEE. V was clipped by 4 bases and J by 3 bases, with 11 bases between them. The CDR3 runs to 13 residues. CDR3 coding DNA: TGTGCCAGCAGCCCCCGCGGAAGCTACGAGCAGTACTTC. Its translation is CASSPRGSYEQYF.

The chain has TRBV11-2 and TRBJ2-5, with TRBD2 identical over 12 bases. Germline lookup yields CDR1 SGHAT and CDR2 FQNNGV. The CDR3 length is 19 residues. The V and J ends lost 5 bases and 2 bases, in that order; junction bases with no gene match: 15. For the CDR3, the DNA is TGTGCCAGCAGCCTCCCACAGACTAGCGGGAGTGTATTTCAAGAGACCCAGTACTTC. This translates into CASSLPQTSGSVFQETQYF.

The chain couples TRBV5-6 to TRBJ2-4; TRBD2 matches 9 bases. Germline V gene sequence: CDR1 SGHDT, CDR2 YYEEEE. The CDR3 contains 15 residues. V was pared by 4 bases and J by 8 bases, with 10 bases of the junction left unmatched. The CDR3 coding sequence is TGTGCCAGCAGCCAGCCTAGCGGGATTGTTGACATTCAGTACTTC. Translating gives CASSQPSGIVDIQYF.

This clone was detected only once. The V call is TRBV4-2, the J call TRBJ2-7; TRBD2 agrees at 11 bases. CDR1 and CDR2 (germline): LGHNA, YNFKEQ. J lost 1 base, V lost 3 bases, and 5 bases had no gene match. The CDR3 length is 16 residues. Written as DNA, the CDR3 is TGTGCCAGCAGCCATCCCTGGACTAGCGGGTCCTACGAGCAGTACTTC. Translated: CASSHPWTSGSYEQYF.

This chain uses TRBV27 with TRBJ2-1; 7 bases match TRBD2. CDR1 and CDR2 (germline): MNHEY, SMNVEV (reference sequence). Trimming cost V 5 bases and J 7 bases; bases outside gene matches: 8. The CDR3 is made up of 14 amino acids. CDR3 residues: CASSLGWGGNEQFF. CDR3 bases: TGTGCCAGCAGTCTAGGATGGGGGGGAAATGAGCAGTTCTTC.

J is TRBJ2-5 and V is TRBV5-1; 8 bases map to TRBD2. Germline V CDR1 and CDR2: SGHRS, YFSETQ. J lost 2 bases, V lost 5 bases, and 14 bases had no gene match. The CDR3 extends over 17 amino acids. CDR3 nucleotides: TGCGCCAGCAGGGGGGGGCGAAGCGGGAGAGAACAAGAGACCCAGTACTTC. The encoded protein is CASRGGRSGREQETQYF.